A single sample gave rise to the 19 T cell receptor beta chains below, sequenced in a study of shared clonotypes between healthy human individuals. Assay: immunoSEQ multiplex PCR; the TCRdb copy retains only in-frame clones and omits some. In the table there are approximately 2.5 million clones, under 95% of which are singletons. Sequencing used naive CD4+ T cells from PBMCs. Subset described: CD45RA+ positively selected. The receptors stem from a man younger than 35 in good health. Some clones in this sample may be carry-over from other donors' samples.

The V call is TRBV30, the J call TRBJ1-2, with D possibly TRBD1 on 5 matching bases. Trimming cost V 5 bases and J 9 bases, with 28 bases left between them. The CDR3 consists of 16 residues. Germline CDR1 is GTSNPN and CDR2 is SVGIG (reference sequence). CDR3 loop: CAWRGSGTPEGPSYTF. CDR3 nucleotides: TGTGCCTGGCGGGGTTCGGGGACGCCGGAGGGTCCAAGCTACACCTTC.

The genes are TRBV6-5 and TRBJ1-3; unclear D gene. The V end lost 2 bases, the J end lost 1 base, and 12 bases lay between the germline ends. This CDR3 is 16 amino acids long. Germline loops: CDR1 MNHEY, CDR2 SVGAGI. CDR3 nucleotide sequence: TGTGCCAGCAGTTACGGCTCAGGTTCGTCTGGAAACACCATATATTTT. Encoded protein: CASSYGSGSSGNTIYF.

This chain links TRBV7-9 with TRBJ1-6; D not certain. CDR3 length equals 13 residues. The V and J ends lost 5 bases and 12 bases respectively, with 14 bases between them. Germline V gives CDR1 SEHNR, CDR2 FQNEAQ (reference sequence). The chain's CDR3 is CASSPGNSRPLHF. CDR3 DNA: TGTGCCAGCAGCCCCGGGAATAGTAGACCCCTCCACTTT. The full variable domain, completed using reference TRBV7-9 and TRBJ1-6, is DTGVSQNPRHKITKRGQNVTFRCDPISEHNRLYWYRQTLGQGPEFLTYFQNEAQLEKSRLLSDRFSAERPKGSFSTLEIQRTEQGDSAMYLCASSPGNSRPLHFGNGTRLTVT.

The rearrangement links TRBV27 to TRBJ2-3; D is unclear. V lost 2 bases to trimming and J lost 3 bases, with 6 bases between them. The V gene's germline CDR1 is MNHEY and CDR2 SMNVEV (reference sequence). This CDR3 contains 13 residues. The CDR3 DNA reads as TGTGCCAGCAGTTTAACTGCTACAGATACGCAGTATTTT. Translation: CASSLTATDTQYF.

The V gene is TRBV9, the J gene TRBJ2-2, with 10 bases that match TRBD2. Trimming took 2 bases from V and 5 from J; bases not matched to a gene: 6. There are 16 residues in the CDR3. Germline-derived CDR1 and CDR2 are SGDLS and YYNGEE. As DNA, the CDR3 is TGTGCCAGCAGCGTGACAGTAGCGGGAGGTACCGGGGAGCTGTTTTTT. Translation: CASSVTVAGGTGELFF.

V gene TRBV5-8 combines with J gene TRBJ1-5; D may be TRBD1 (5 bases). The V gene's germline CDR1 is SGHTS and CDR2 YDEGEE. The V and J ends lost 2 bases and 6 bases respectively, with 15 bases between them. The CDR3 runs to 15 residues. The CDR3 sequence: CASSFATQARQPQHF. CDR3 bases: TGTGCCAGCAGCTTCGCAACACAGGCTCGTCAGCCCCAGCATTTT.

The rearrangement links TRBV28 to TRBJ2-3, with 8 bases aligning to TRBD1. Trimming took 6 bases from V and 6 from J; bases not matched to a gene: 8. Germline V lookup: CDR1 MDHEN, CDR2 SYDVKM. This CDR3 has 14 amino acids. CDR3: CASSMQGALDTQYF. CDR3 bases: TGTGCCAGCAGCATGCAGGGGGCGTTGGATACGCAGTATTTT.

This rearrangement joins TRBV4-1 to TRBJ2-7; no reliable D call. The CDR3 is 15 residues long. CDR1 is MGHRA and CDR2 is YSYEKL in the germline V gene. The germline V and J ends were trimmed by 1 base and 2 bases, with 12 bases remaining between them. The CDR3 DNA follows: TGCGCCAGCAGCCAAGGGAGCGACACCACCTACGAGCAGTACTTC. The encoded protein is CASSQGSDTTYEQYF.

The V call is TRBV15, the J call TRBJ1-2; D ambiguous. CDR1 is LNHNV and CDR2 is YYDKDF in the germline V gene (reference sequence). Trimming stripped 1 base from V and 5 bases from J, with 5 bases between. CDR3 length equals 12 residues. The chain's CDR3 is CATSRAEYGYTF. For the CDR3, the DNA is TGTGCCACCAGCAGAGCAGAGTATGGCTACACCTTC.

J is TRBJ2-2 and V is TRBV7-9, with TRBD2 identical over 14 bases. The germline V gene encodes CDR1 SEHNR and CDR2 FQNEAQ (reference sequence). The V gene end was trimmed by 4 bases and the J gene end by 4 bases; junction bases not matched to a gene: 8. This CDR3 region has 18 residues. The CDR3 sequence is CASSSYGLAGGPTGELFF. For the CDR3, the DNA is TGTGCCAGCAGCTCTTATGGACTAGCGGGAGGACCCACCGGGGAGCTGTTTTTT. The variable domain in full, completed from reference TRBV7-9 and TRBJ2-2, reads DTGVSQNPRHKITKRGQNVTFRCDPISEHNRLYWYRQTLGQGPEFLTYFQNEAQLEKSRLLSDRFSAERPKGSFSTLEIQRTEQGDSAMYLCASSSYGLAGGPTGELFFGEGSRLTVL.

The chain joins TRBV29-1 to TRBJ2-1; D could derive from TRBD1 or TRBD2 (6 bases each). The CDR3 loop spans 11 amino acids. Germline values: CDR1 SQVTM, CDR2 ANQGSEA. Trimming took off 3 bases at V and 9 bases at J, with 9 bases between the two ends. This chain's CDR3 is CSVEGGGEQFF. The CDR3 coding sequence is TGCAGCGTTGAGGGGGGCGGTGAGCAGTTCTTC.

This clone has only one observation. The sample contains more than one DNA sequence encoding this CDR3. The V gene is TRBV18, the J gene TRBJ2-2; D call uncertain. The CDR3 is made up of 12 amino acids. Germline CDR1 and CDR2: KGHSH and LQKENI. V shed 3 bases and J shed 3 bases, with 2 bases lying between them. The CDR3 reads CASSPYTGELFF. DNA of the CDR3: TGTGCCAGCTCACCCTACACCGGGGAGCTGTTTTTT.

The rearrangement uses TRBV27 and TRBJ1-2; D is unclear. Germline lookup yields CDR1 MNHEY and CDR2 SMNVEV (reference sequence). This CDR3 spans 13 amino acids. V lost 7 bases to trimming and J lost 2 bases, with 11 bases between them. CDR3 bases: TGTGCCAGCAAGCCCGGTTTGAACTATGGCTACACCTTC. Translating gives CASKPGLNYGYTF.

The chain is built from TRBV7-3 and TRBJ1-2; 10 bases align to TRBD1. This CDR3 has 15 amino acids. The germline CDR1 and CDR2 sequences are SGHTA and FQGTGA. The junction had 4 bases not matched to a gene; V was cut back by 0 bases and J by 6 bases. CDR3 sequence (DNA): TGTGCCAGCAGCTTAACGGGACAGGGGTACAATGGCTACACCTTC. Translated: CASSLTGQGYNGYTF.

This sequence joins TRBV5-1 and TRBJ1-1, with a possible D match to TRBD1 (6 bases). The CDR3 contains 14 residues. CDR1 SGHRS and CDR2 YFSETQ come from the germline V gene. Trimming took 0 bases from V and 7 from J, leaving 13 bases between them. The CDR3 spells CASSLALRGYEAFF. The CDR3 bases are TGCGCCAGCAGCTTGGCGTTGAGGGGGTATGAAGCTTTCTTT.

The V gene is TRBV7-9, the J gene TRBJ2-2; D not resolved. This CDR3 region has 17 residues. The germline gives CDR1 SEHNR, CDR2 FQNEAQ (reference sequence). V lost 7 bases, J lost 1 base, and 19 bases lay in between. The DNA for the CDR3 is TGTGCCAGCACCCCAGGCACATCTGCAGGGAACACCGGGGAGCTGTTTTTT. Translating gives CASTPGTSAGNTGELFF.

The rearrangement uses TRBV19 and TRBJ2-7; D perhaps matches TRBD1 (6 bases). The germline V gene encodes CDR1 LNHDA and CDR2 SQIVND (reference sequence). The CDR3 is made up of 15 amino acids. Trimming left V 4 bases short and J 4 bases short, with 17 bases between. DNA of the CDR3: TGTGCCAGTAGTACTTACGGCGGACAGACTTACGAGCAGTACTTC. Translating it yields CASSTYGGQTYEQYF. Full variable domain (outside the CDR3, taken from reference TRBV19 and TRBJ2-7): DGGITQSPKYLFRKEGQNVTLSCEQNLNHDAMYWYRQDPGQGLRLIYYSQIVNDFQKGDIAEGYSVSREKKESFPLTVTSAQKNPTAFYLCASSTYGGQTYEQYFGPGTRLTVT.

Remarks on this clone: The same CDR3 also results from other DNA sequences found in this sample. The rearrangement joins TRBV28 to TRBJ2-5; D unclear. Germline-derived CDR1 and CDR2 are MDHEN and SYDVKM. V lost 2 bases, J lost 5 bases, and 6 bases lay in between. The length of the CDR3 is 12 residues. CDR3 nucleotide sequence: TGTGCCAGCAGTTTAGGGCAGGAGACCCAGTACTTC. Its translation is CASSLGQETQYF.

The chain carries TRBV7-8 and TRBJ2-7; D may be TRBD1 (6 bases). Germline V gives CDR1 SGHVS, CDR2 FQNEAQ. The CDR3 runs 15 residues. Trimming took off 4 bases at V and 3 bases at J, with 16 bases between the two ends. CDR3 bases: TGTGCCAGCAGCTATGCAAGGTCAGGGGTCTACGAGCAGTACTTC. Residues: CASSYARSGVYEQYF.